This entry concerns a single T cell receptor (beta chain). This sample was taken from a study of Graves' ophthalmopathy and Graves' hyperthyroidism. Study at large: There was a collection of peripheral blood at initial diagnosis, before any treatment.

Researchers classed hyperthyroidism as stable given no ophthalmopathy within 18 months of follow-up. Symptoms, serum thyroxine and TRAb, thyroid ultrasound, and orbital computed tomography formed the diagnostic basis. The PBMCs had their origin in around 9.1 ml of fresh peripheral blood. Beta-chain TCR CDR3 regions were amplified from RNA transcripts. Investigators did first-round RT-PCR with HTBI primers, then second-round multiplex PCR. TCRdb fed the multiplex PCR reads into MiXCR, producing one record per CDR3 protein. The profile covers about 380,000 distinct CDR3 sequences, with less than 20% appearing a single time and about 7% taken by the ten largest. Material: peripheral blood. This sequence was found in a young woman with stable Graves' hyperthyroidism.

Here the CDR3 DNA reads TGTGCCAGCAATCCAGGGGCGTATAGCAATCAGCCCCAGCATTTT. It encodes CASNPGAYSNQPQHF. The chain links TRBV6-1 to TRBJ1-5; D possibly corresponds to TRBD1 (6 bases). The length of the CDR3 is 15 residues. Trimming cost V 7 bases and J 0 bases, with 13 bases left between them. CDR1 is MNHNS, CDR2 SASEGT, per germline.